Detailed here is one TCR beta chain. What it recognizes is unknown. The sample is drawn from a study of T cell responses to AZD1222 COVID-19 vaccine. Findings of the study overall: At baseline, seropositivity was found in only five or six AZD1222 recipients. Clonal diversity may have been underestimated, and the donors were mostly white British, with more females than males. Spike regions recognized by vaccine-associated CD4 TCRs spanned the protein, led by 160-218 and 743-854.

Measured with immunoSEQ multiplex PCR; TCRdb has only the in-frame clones, and not every one. The record lists about 140,000 clones, of which the ten most abundant hold 2.2%. This TCR was sampled from an adult in good health. Sequencing was performed on peripheral blood.

The CDR3 here is CASSVMTGQGEVAFF. Here the CDR3 DNA reads TGTGCCAGCAGCGTTATGACGGGACAGGGGGAGGTAGCTTTCTTT. The chain combines TRBV7-2 with TRBJ1-1; 11 bases line up with TRBD1. V lost 5 bases, J lost 10 bases, and 12 bases stayed unmatched. This CDR3 contains 15 residues. CDR1 is SGHTA and CDR2 is FQGNSA in the germline V gene.